This is a list of T cell receptor beta chains from one sample in a study of T cell responses to AZD1222 COVID-19 vaccine. The protocol was immunoSEQ multiplex PCR, while the TCRdb copy is restricted to in-frame clones and leaves out a portion. The table lists some 110,000 clones, 80% to 90% of them singletons, with more than 4% in the top ten. Material: peripheral blood, obtained on day 0 of AZD1222 vaccination. The origin of the receptors is an adult in good health. CDR3s include the opening cysteine and the closing phenylalanine or tryptophan.

TRBV5-1,CASSLADRVRGGELFF
TRBV7-6,CASAGRGGNSPLHF
TRBV4-1,CASSQATGGALYGYTF
TRBV10-1,CASSYGQGDTGELFF
TRBV19,CASSRLRQGLAPPEAFF
TRBV20-1,CSARETRGYTF
TRBV6-6,CASSPTGGALSNQPQHF
TRBV5-4,CASRPGSGGTNSPLHF
TRBV11-2,CASSFDRAGGNEQFF
TRBV21-1,CASSKEVEGNQPQHF
TRBV6-1,CASSEQPGTDYGYTF
TRBV2,CASSAGIDQPQHF
TRBV27,CASTIRESSPLHF
TRBV21-1,CASSLVPNTDTQYF
TRBV6-6,CASSPERPNEQYF
TRBV5-4,CASSLPGTGNEQFF
TRBV28,CASRPTSGGSIWNEQFF
TRBV6-6,CASRSASGNTEAFF
TRBV21-1,CASSKEYREGIYEQYF
TRBV5-6,CASSSLGTTLRVNEQYF
TRBV6-5,CASRDTNREQYF
TRBV19,CATRGASGSHEQFF
TRBV12-5,CASGLRGDEQYF
TRBV9,CASSVGEQKGGEKLFF
TRBV27,CASSSNMHTQYF
TRBV9,CASSVALQGPYGYTF
TRBV30,CAWSARGTLSQPQHF
TRBV7-2,CASSLFSTGNSPLHF
TRBV3-1/TRBV3-2,CASSQDGAVQGKLFF
TRBV10-1,CATSPKETQYF
TRBV29-1,CSAHRGWGDNAGELFF
TRBV5-1,CASSLEGTLGSGNTIYF
TRBV6-5,CASSYQGKGYEQYF
TRBV7-8,CASRDRKGSREQFF
TRBV6-6,CASSPGQGWDEQFF
TRBV29-1,CSVEFLQGGYTF
TRBV27,CASSPRDSRPVYGYTF
TRBV6-2/TRBV6-3,CASSYSSGGALGEQFF
TRBV19,CASSPDAIPLHF
TRBV29-1,CSGDRSYNEQFF
TRBV9,CASSVGDGRANTIYF